These T cell receptor beta chains were read from a single sample in a study of T cell clonotyping in hematopoietic cell transplantation. Clones were read by immunoSEQ multiplex PCR, and TCRdb kept only the in-frame ones, dropping some. This table has about 69,000 clones, 90% to 96% appearing once. The material was peripheral blood mononuclear cells, obtained before stem cell transplant. Source of these receptors: a woman between 45 and 65 years old with acute myeloid leukemia. Some clones in this sample may be carry-over from other donors' samples. Both conserved end residues are part of each CDR3. The order of the fields is clone size, D gene, J gene, V gene, CDR3 DNA, CDR3 protein. A D gene is named only where the DNA matches it firmly. Rows give clone size only sometimes, using once, few, many, or a class for an expanded clone.

NA NA TRBJ1-1 TRBV19 TGTGCCAGTAGTGTGGACCCTAACACTGAAGCTTTCTTT CASSVDPNTEAFF
NA NA TRBJ1-2 TRBV6-5 TGTGCCAGCAGTTACGGGACTAACTATGGCTACACCTTC CASSYGTNYGYTF
NA NA TRBJ1-3 TRBV30 TGTGCCTGGAGTGTCGGGAACACTCCCTCTGGAAACACCATATATTTT CAWSVGNTPSGNTIYF
NA NA TRBJ1-4 TRBV12-5 TGTGCTAGTGCCAACTCGAGGGGGGATGAAAAACTGTTTTTT CASANSRGDEKLFF
NA NA TRBJ1-4 TRBV4-1 TGCGCCAGCAGCCAGGGAATCGCCGTAAATGAAAAACTGTTTTTT CASSQGIAVNEKLFF
NA NA TRBJ2-1 TRBV30 TGTGCCTGGAGCTATGGGACATTGTACAATGAGCAGTTCTTC CAWSYGTLYNEQFF
NA TRBD1 TRBJ2-7 TRBV28 TGTGCCAGCAGTTCCTTCGACAGGGGGAACGAGCAGTACTTC CASSSFDRGNEQYF
NA NA TRBJ1-2 TRBV29-1 TGCAGCGCCGAGGCCGGGACCAACTATGGCTACACCTTC CSAEAGTNYGYTF
NA NA TRBJ2-3 TRBV20-1 TGCAGTGCCCCTAAAGATACGCAGTATTTT CSAPKDTQYF
NA TRBD1 TRBJ1-4 TRBV30 TGTGCCTGGAGCCCTGACAGGGGGCCGTATGAAAAACTGTTTTTT CAWSPDRGPYEKLFF
NA NA TRBJ1-5 TRBV28 TGTGCCAGCAGTTTGGAACAGACGATCAATCAGCCCCAGCATTTT CASSLEQTINQPQHF
NA TRBD1 TRBJ1-5 TRBV7-2 TGTGCCAGCAGCTCCCACGACAGGGCGGACAATCAGCCCCAGCATTTT CASSSHDRADNQPQHF
NA TRBD1 TRBJ2-1 TRBV28 TGTGCCAGCAGTTTATCCCGAGGGACAGGCAATGAGCAGTTCTTC CASSLSRGTGNEQFF
NA NA TRBJ1-5 TRBV19 TGTGCCAGTAGTGTGGGGAGCAATCAGCCCCAGCATTTT CASSVGSNQPQHF
NA NA TRBJ2-2 TRBV11-1 TGTGCCAGCAGTGGGAGTAACACCGGGGAGCTGTTTTTT CASSGSNTGELFF
once NA TRBJ1-6 TRBV19 TGTGCCAGTAGTCTCCTTGGGGGCGGCAATTCACCCCTCCACTTT CASSLLGGGNSPLHF
NA NA TRBJ1-2 TRBV30 TGTGCCTGGAGTGTCGGGGGGCTGGGCTACACCTTC CAWSVGGLGYTF
NA NA TRBJ1-1 TRBV2 TGTGCCAGCAGTGGTGGCAGGGTAATGAACACTGAAGCTTTCTTT CASSGGRVMNTEAFF
NA NA TRBJ2-3 TRBV7-2 TGTGCCAGCAGCTTAGCGCTGGGGGGAGGAGATACGCAGTATTTT CASSLALGGGDTQYF
once NA TRBJ2-6 TRBV27 TGTGCCAGCACACCAAGGGGGACTGGGGCCAACGTCCTGACTTTC CASTPRGTGANVLTF
NA NA TRBJ2-7 TRBV30 TGTGCCTGGACTGTTACCTCCTACGAGCAGTACTTC CAWTVTSYEQYF
once NA TRBJ2-2 TRBV4-1 TGCGCCAGCAGCCCAACCGGGGCGACTTCACATCGGACCGGGGAGCTGTTTTTT CASSPTGATSHRTGELFF
NA NA TRBJ1-1 TRBV28 TGTGCCAGCATCAGGAGGCTTTCGAACACTGAAGCTTTCTTT CASIRRLSNTEAFF
NA NA TRBJ2-1 TRBV6-5 TGTGCCAGCAGTTACGCCGGGACACATGAGCAGTTCTTC CASSYAGTHEQFF
NA NA TRBJ1-1 TRBV30 TGTGCCTGGAGTAGGGGGGAAGCTGAAGCTTTCTTT CAWSRGEAEAFF
NA NA TRBJ2-7 TRBV29-1 TGCAGCGTTGAAGATCAGGGTGGGTACGAGCAGTACTTC CSVEDQGGYEQYF
NA NA TRBJ2-2 TRBV9 TGTGCCAGCAGCGGGGGTCTCACCGGGGAGCTGTTTTTT CASSGGLTGELFF
NA NA TRBJ1-5 TRBV6-6 TGTGCCAGCAGTTACTCGACCGAACAGCCCCAGCATTTT CASSYSTEQPQHF
NA NA TRBJ2-3 TRBV2 TGTGCCACCTGGGGGCAGGGAACAGATACGCAGTATTTT CATWGQGTDTQYF
NA TRBD1 TRBJ1-5 TRBV7-8 TGTGCCAGCAGCCTGCAGGGGGCAGGTTATCAGCCCCAGCATTTT CASSLQGAGYQPQHF
NA NA TRBJ2-7 TRBV7-8 TGTGCCAGCAGTTTCAGTATGGTCCAAAACTCCTACGAGCAGTACTTC CASSFSMVQNSYEQYF
NA TRBD1 TRBJ1-1 TRBV27 TGTGCCAGCAGTTCCCCGGGACAGGTCATGAACACTGAAGCTTTCTTT CASSSPGQVMNTEAFF
NA NA TRBJ1-1 TRBV30 TGTGCCTGGGCCCTGTATACCCCCAACACTGAAGCTTTCTTT CAWALYTPNTEAFF
NA NA TRBJ1-4 TRBV4-1 TGCGCCAGCAGCCCCCCACCTGGGACATATGAAAAACTGTTTTTT CASSPPPGTYEKLFF
NA NA TRBJ2-7 TRBV6-5 TGTGCCAGCAGGGACCGAAGATTATTATACGAGCAGTACTTC CASRDRRLLYEQYF
NA NA TRBJ2-2 TRBV4-2 TGTGCCAGCAGCCTCGTACTAGGGAACACCGGGGAGCTGTTTTTT CASSLVLGNTGELFF
NA NA TRBJ2-1 TRBV25-1 TGTGCCAGCAGTATGATGACAGGCTACAATGAGCAGTTCTTC CASSMMTGYNEQFF